This T cell receptor (beta chain) emerged from a study of identical twins. Study-level findings and limits: Out-of-frame alpha sequences common to twins were enriched for low generation probability.

Each donor was a healthy Caucasian. The CDR3 length is 12 residues. Looked up from germline, CDR1 is DFQATT and CDR2 is SNEGSKA (reference sequence). V gave up 3 bases and J gave up 6 bases, with 12 bases separating them. This clonotype appeared many times. Its antigen is currently unknown. Template switching introduced a universal primer site, and the cDNA bore unique molecular identifiers. TCRdb fed the 5' RACE reads into MiXCR, producing one record per CDR3 protein. The data contain hundreds of thousands of distinct CDR3 sequences, around 6% of them singletons. V gene TRBV20-1 combines with J gene TRBJ2-7; D is possibly TRBD2 (5 bases). Sequenced material: naive T cells sorted from blood. This sequence was found in a man between 18 and 35 years old in good health. CDR3 sequence (DNA): TGCAGTGCTAGCGTTCTAGCCGGCGAGCAGTACTTC. This encodes CSASVLAGEQYF.